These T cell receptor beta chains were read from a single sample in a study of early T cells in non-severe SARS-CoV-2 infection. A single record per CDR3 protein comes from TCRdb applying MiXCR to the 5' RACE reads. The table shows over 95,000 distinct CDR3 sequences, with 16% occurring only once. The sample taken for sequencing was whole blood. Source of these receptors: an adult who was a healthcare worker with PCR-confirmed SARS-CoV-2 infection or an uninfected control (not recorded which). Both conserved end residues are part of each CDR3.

CDR3 protein: CASSSVAGKTYEQYF
J gene: TRBJ2-7
V gene: TRBV5-1

CDR3 protein: CSATPNNQPQHF
J gene: TRBJ1-5
V gene: TRBV20-1

CDR3 protein: CASSQDWASGRPQETQYF
J gene: TRBJ2-5
V gene: TRBV4-3

CDR3 protein: CASSYSGRDPYEQYF
J gene: TRBJ2-7
V gene: TRBV6-8

CDR3 protein: CASSQTTSGRSAILQFF
J gene: TRBJ2-1
V gene: TRBV28

CDR3 protein: CASSFSSRTGGINEKLFF
J gene: TRBJ1-4
V gene: TRBV27

CDR3 protein: CASSGQSLSGNTIYF
J gene: TRBJ1-3
V gene: TRBV7-9

CDR3 protein: CASSSEWSGTQYF
J gene: -
V gene: TRBV7-9

CDR3 protein: CASSRSAGTGNEQYF
J gene: TRBJ2-7
V gene: TRBV11-2

CDR3 protein: CASSEDNTGELFF
J gene: TRBJ2-2
V gene: TRBV5-1

CDR3 protein: CASSGGQGAISYEQYF
J gene: TRBJ2-7
V gene: TRBV19

CDR3 protein: CASTPSDSSYNEQFF
J gene: TRBJ2-1
V gene: TRBV6-2/TRBV6-3

CDR3 protein: CASSLYGGTGASYYEQYF
J gene: TRBJ2-7
V gene: TRBV7-9

CDR3 protein: CASSPGTSGDYEQYF
J gene: TRBJ2-7
V gene: TRBV3-1

CDR3 protein: CASSRLAGEPDTQYF
J gene: TRBJ2-3
V gene: TRBV3-1

CDR3 protein: CASSLWRDLAKNIQYF
J gene: TRBJ2-4
V gene: TRBV7-9

CDR3 protein: CASSPPLNTEAFF
J gene: TRBJ1-1
V gene: TRBV18

CDR3 protein: CASSLRAGGNEQFF
J gene: TRBJ2-1
V gene: TRBV28

CDR3 protein: CASSEPQGTYEQYF
J gene: TRBJ2-7
V gene: TRBV25-1

CDR3 protein: CASSSLTGKETQYF
J gene: TRBJ2-5
V gene: TRBV7-9

CDR3 protein: CASSSLLLAGGPHEQFF
J gene: TRBJ2-1
V gene: TRBV12-3/TRBV12-4

CDR3 protein: CASSQIGTGKNTGELFF
J gene: TRBJ2-2
V gene: TRBV4-3

CDR3 protein: CASSGSGPTGELFF
J gene: TRBJ2-2
V gene: TRBV9

CDR3 protein: CASSLYSNEQFF
J gene: TRBJ2-1
V gene: TRBV2

CDR3 protein: CASSFGQGKGEQFF
J gene: TRBJ2-1
V gene: TRBV6-2/TRBV6-3

CDR3 protein: CASSPGGAGEQYF
J gene: TRBJ2-7
V gene: TRBV5-1

CDR3 protein: CRARAPPRGTDTQYF
J gene: TRBJ2-3
V gene: TRBV20-1

CDR3 protein: CASSLWDLNTEAFF
J gene: TRBJ1-1
V gene: TRBV12-3/TRBV12-4

CDR3 protein: CASKIRQGGNQPQHF
J gene: TRBJ1-5
V gene: TRBV28

CDR3 protein: CASTDSLTLHF
J gene: TRBJ1-6
V gene: TRBV12-3/TRBV12-4

CDR3 protein: CASSSTGRPLGAFF
J gene: TRBJ1-1
V gene: TRBV27

CDR3 protein: CSATLAGQSSSYNEQFF
J gene: TRBJ2-1
V gene: TRBV20-1

CDR3 protein: CAISAGGPTGELFF
J gene: TRBJ2-2
V gene: TRBV10-3

CDR3 protein: CASSLVSGGFSNQPQHF
J gene: TRBJ1-5
V gene: TRBV7-8

CDR3 protein: CASSPGTIDYEQYF
J gene: TRBJ2-7
V gene: TRBV11-2

CDR3 protein: CASSDPQGGGTEAFF
J gene: TRBJ1-1
V gene: TRBV12-3/TRBV12-4

CDR3 protein: CASRGTSTYEQYF
J gene: TRBJ2-7
V gene: TRBV19

CDR3 protein: CATVTLKNVNIQYF
J gene: TRBJ2-4
V gene: TRBV7-2

CDR3 protein: CASSRDGHYGYTF
J gene: TRBJ1-2
V gene: TRBV7-2

CDR3 protein: CASGVGGGVRTDTQYF
J gene: TRBJ2-3
V gene: TRBV28

CDR3 protein: CASSVPQSNQPQHF
J gene: TRBJ1-5
V gene: TRBV21-1

CDR3 protein: CSARDPGRSTNEKLFF
J gene: TRBJ1-4
V gene: TRBV20-1

CDR3 protein: CAASPTRTVNTEAFF
J gene: TRBJ1-1
V gene: TRBV11-2

CDR3 protein: CASSYGTAINTGELFF
J gene: TRBJ2-2
V gene: TRBV6-5

CDR3 protein: CASTSGDGYNSPLHF
J gene: TRBJ1-6
V gene: TRBV9